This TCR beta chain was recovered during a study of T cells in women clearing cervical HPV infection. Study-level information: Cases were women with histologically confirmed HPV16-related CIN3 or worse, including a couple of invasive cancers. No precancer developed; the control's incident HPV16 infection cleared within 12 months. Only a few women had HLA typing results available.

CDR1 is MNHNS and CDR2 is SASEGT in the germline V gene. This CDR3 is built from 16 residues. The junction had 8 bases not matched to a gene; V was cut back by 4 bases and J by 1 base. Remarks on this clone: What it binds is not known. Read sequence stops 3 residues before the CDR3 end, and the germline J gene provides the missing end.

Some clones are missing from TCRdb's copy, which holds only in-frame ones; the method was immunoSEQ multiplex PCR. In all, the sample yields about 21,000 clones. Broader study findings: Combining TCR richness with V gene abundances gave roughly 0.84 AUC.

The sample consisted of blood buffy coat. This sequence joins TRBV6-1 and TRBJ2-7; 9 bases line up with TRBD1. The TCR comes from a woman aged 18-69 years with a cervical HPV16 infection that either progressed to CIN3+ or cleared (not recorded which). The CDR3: CASSGRDRAGSYEQYF. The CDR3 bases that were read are TGTGCCAGCAGTGGGCGGGACAGGGCGGGGTCCTACGAG.